One and the same sample provided the 13 T cell receptor beta chains below, sequenced in a study of T cell responses to AZD1222 COVID-19 vaccine (dated by TCRdb to the early 2020s). Libraries were made using the immunoSEQ multiplex PCR assay. Here the immuneACCESS table is served through TCRdb, limited to in-frame sequences with V and J called. Missing clones are a known gap in these copies; in checked studies unresolved V genes cover under half, and the rest lacks a known reason. This sample holds roughly 150,000 clones; around 85% were observed only once. Approximately 7.2% of the sample is in the top ten clones. The sample's time point label, in plain terms: sample from adult after SARS-CoV-2 infection, after symptom onset. Sequencing used peripheral blood, obtained after recovery from COVID-19. The origin of the receptors is an adult who had recovered from COVID-19.

The chain combines TRBV7-9 with TRBJ2-2; TRBD1 might be the D (6 bases). From germline, CDR1 is SEHNR and CDR2 FQNEAQ (reference sequence). CDR3 length: 18 residues. V was cut by 2 bases and J by 5 bases, with 21 bases left in between. The CDR3 DNA reads as TGTGCCAGCAGCTTAAGTAGGATTCTTGCAGGGGAAACCGGGGAGCTGTTTTTT. Amino acids: CASSLSRILAGETGELFF.

The rearrangement joins TRBV5-6 to TRBJ1-2; maybe TRBD1 (5 bases). Germline V CDR1 and CDR2: SGHDT, YYEEEE. V lost 1 base, J lost 0 bases, and 10 bases lay in between. CDR3 length equals 15 residues. CDR3 bases: TGTGCCAGCAGCTTGAGGCAGGGTACTAACTATGGCTACACCTTC. Its translation: CASSLRQGTNYGYTF.

V is TRBV27 and J is TRBJ1-1; 7 bases are shared with TRBD1. The CDR3 runs to 13 residues. Trimming at V came to 6 bases and at J to 5 bases, leaving 6 bases not matched to a gene. Per germline, CDR1 MNHEY and CDR2 SMNVEV (reference sequence). The CDR3 region has the DNA TGTGCCAGCAGGACAGGGCGGTCGACTGAAGCTTTCTTT. Protein product: CASRTGRSTEAFF.

The CDR3 DNA is TGTGCCAGCAGTCGTAGGGGGGTGAACACTGAAGCTTTCTTT. Its translation: CASSRRGVNTEAFF. The chain has TRBV6-5 and TRBJ1-1, with D perhaps matching TRBD1 (6 bases). This CDR3 has 14 amino acids. With 5 bases removed from V and 0 bases from J, the gap between germline ends came to 10 bases. The germline V gene encodes CDR1 MNHEY and CDR2 SVGAGI.

This clone appeared once. V and J are TRBV5-1 and TRBJ1-2, with D hard to call. Germline V gives CDR1 SGHRS, CDR2 YFSETQ. The CDR3 loop spans 14 amino acids. The germline V and J ends were trimmed by 4 bases and 4 bases, with 14 bases remaining between them. The CDR3, as DNA: TGCGCCAGCAGCCTTGAAACACTGTTCTATGGCTACACCTTC. This codes for CASSLETLFYGYTF.

The genes are TRBV10-1 and TRBJ2-1; perhaps D is TRBD1 or TRBD2 (6 bases each). Trimming pared 6 bases from V and 15 bases from J, leaving 21 bases between. Germline V lookup: CDR1 WNHNN, CDR2 SYGVQD (reference sequence). The CDR3 is 13 amino acids. CDR3 coding DNA: TGCGCCAGCAGCAGACTTGGGGGGCATGTGCCGTTCTTC. Translating gives CASSRLGGHVPFF.

V is TRBV7-8 and J is TRBJ1-3, with D possibly TRBD1 on 6 matching bases. This CDR3 is 16 amino acids long. V gave up 5 bases and J gave up 2 bases, with 16 bases separating them. Germline CDR1 and CDR2: SGHVS and FQNEAQ. CDR3 loop: CASSGYRDRTGNTIYF. The CDR3 coding sequence is TGTGCCAGCAGCGGCTACAGGGATAGGACTGGAAACACCATATATTTT.

The chain is built from TRBV5-1 and TRBJ1-1; no clear D gene. The CDR3 has 14 residues. Trimming removed 0 bases from V and 11 bases from J, with 17 bases in between. CDR1 and CDR2 from the germline V gene are SGHRS and YFSETQ. As DNA, the CDR3 is TGCGCCAGCAGCTTGGCGCCATCCCCAATGCACGCTTTCTTT. Encoded protein: CASSLAPSPMHAFF.

V gene TRBV28 combines with J gene TRBJ2-7; 8 bases fit TRBD2. Unmatched junction bases numbered 4, after V lost 6 bases and J lost 3 bases. This CDR3 region has 13 residues. CDR1 is MDHEN, CDR2 SYDVKM, per germline. The CDR3 DNA reads TGTGCCAGCAGGAAAGCGGGAGTCTACGAGCAGTACTTC. This translates into CASRKAGVYEQYF.

This clone has a single count. The V and J genes are TRBV2 and TRBJ1-1; D is unresolved. Germline CDR1 SNHLY, CDR2 FYNNEI. The V and J ends lost 5 bases and 3 bases respectively, with 16 bases between them. The CDR3 has 15 residues. The CDR3 DNA reads as TGTGCCAGCAGTTCGTCGGGATTGAGAGACACTGAAGCTTTCTTT. Its translation: CASSSSGLRDTEAFF.

The rearrangement joins TRBV19 to TRBJ1-4; D unresolved. Germline assignment: CDR1 LNHDA and CDR2 SQIVND (reference sequence). This CDR3 has 11 amino acids. Trimming took off 3 bases at V and 7 bases at J, with 3 bases between the two ends. CDR3 protein: CASSMAEKLFF. The CDR3 DNA follows: TGTGCCAGTAGTATGGCTGAAAAACTGTTTTTT.

The V gene is TRBV5-4, the J gene TRBJ2-5, with D possibly being TRBD2 (5 bases). V gave up 3 bases and J gave up 4 bases, with 10 bases separating them. Germline lookup yields CDR1 SGHNT and CDR2 YYREEE (reference sequence). This CDR3 region has 13 residues. CDR3 in amino acids: CASSSGGRETQYF. The CDR3 DNA sequence: TGTGCCAGCAGCTCCGGAGGTAGAGAGACCCAGTACTTC.

V usage is TRBV3-1 (or the pseudogene TRBV3-2) and J usage is TRBJ2-7, with a tentative D call TRBD2 (6 bases). The V end lost 3 bases, the J end lost 7 bases, and 22 bases lay between the germline ends. The germline V gene encodes CDR1 LGHDT and CDR2 YNNKEL (reference sequence). The CDR3 has 16 residues. The CDR3: CASSHDASARAWEQYF. CDR3 nucleotides: TGTGCCAGCAGCCACGATGCTAGCGCCCGGGCTTGGGAGCAGTACTTC.